This T cell receptor beta chain was retrieved from a study of shared clonotypes between healthy human individuals. Some clones are missing from TCRdb's copy, which holds only in-frame ones; the method was immunoSEQ multiplex PCR. The sample holds around 1.4 million clones, roughly 98.5% seen once. Trimming cost V 3 bases and J 6 bases, with 12 bases left between them. CDR3 size: 14 residues. The germline gives CDR1 SGDLS, CDR2 YYNGEE. To note about this clone: Its antigen remains unidentified.

Overall study results and limits: Among non-shared clonotypes, generation probabilities were lower than among those shared by all four donors.

The TCR comes from a young man in good health. The sequencing input was naive CD4+ T cells sorted from blood. Subset reported: CD45RA+ positively selected. This rearrangement joins TRBV9 to TRBJ2-2; weak D call: TRBD1 (6 bases). CDR3 DNA sequence: TGTGCCAGCAGCGGAAACAGGGTGGCCGGGGAGCTGTTTTTT. This gives the protein CASSGNRVAGELFF.